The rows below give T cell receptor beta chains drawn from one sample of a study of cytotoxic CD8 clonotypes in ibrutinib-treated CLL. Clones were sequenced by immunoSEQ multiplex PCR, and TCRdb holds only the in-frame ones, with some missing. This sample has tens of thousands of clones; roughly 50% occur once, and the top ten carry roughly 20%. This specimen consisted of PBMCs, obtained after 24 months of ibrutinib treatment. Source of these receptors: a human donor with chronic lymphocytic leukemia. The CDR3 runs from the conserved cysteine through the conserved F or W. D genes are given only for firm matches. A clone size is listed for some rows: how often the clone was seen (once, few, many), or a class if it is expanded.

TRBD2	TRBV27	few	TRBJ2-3	CASKQRGAVGTQYF	TGTGCCAGCAAGCAGCGGGGGGCTGTGGGTACGCAGTATTTT
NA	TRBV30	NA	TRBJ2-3	CAWSLAGTQYF	TGTGCCTGGAGTCTCGCGGGAACGCAGTATTTT
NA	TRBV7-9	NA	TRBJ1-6	CASSYSGVGNSPLHF	TGCGCCAGCAGCTATTCAGGGGTGGGAAATTCACCCCTCCACTTT
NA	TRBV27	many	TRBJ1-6	CASSTPGGYNSPLHF	TGTGCCAGCAGTACGCCCGGGGGCTATAATTCACCCCTCCACTTT
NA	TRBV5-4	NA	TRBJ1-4	CASSLAGGSNEKLFF	TGTGCCAGCAGCTTGGCTGGGGGGTCTAACGAAAAACTGTTTTTT
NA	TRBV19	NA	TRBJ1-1	CASSILSGEGAFF	TGTGCCAGTAGTATTTTAAGCGGGGAAGGGGCTTTCTTT
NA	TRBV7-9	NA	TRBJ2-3	CASSLGLADTQYF	TGTGCCAGCAGCTTAGGTTTGGCTGATACGCAGTATTTT
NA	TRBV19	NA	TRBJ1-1	CASSIGPNTEAFF	TGTGCCAGTAGTATAGGACCGAACACTGAAGCTTTCTTT
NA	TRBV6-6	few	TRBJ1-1	CASRLAQGWAEAFF	TGTGCCAGCAGACTGGCCCAGGGATGGGCTGAAGCTTTCTTT
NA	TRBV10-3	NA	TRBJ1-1	CAISELLQGNTEAFF	TGTGCCATCAGTGAGCTCCTCCAGGGGAACACTGAAGCTTTCTTT